This T cell receptor beta chain was sequenced for a study of blood T cells in healthy people across ages. Study findings and constraints: As age increased, TCR beta diversity per million T cells fell in a roughly linear fashion. Naive T cell percentage strongly correlated with TCR beta diversity.

The CDR3 sequence is 13 residues long. Trimming pared 10 bases from V and 4 bases from J, leaving 16 bases between. Germline V gives CDR1 MNHEY, CDR2 SVGAGI. This clonotype was observed a handful of times. What it binds is not known. It was with a sample-barcoded 5' primer and a J-beta primer mix that a second PCR of roughly 7 to 11 cycles was run. Template switching added a 12-random-nucleotide identifier to every cDNA molecule. One entry per CDR3 protein results from TCRdb running MiXCR on the 5' RACE reads. The table includes some 1.1 million distinct CDR3 sequences, around two fifths detected once.

The V call is TRBV6-5, the J call TRBJ2-5; D is possibly TRBD2 (7 bases). This receptor was identified in a man between 18 and 29 years old in good health. Source material: blood. The CDR3 DNA is TGTGCCACCGCACTGGGAGGGGGAGAGACCCAGTACTTC. Protein product: CATALGGGETQYF.